This T cell receptor (beta chain) was retrieved from a study of circulating and synovial CD4+ cells in juvenile arthritis. Whole-study results and caveats: These repertoires were less diverse than bulk blood CD4 repertoires.

In germline, CDR1 is ENHRY, CDR2 SYGVKD. The ends lost 6 bases at V and 6 bases at J; junction bases unmatched: 4. There are 12 residues in the CDR3. Note on this clone: Its antigen remains unidentified.

TCRdb's table, derived via immunoSEQ multiplex PCR, lists solely in-frame clones and lacks some. The table records under 40,000 clones, roughly 95% of them present only once. The chain employs TRBV10-3 and TRBJ2-7; TRBD1 agrees at 8 bases. The source material was CD4+ T cells from blood. The origin of this receptor is a human donor with juvenile idiopathic arthritis. CDR3 coding DNA: TGTGCCATCAGGACAGGGGTAGGCGAGCAGTACTTC. Protein sequence: CAIRTGVGEQYF.